This T cell receptor (beta chain) was captured in a study of blood T cell repertoires in COVID-19 (dated by TCRdb to 2018 to 2021). Context from the whole study: The collaborator samples originated in the United States, Italy and Spain and spanned the acute and convalescent phases of COVID-19. The repertoires were made available in a free public database intended to serve as a resource for research on the immune response to SARS-CoV-2. The sample metadata nearly always contained a de-identified subject ID, COVID-19 status, age in years and sex. Samples were obtained from the ongoing ImmuneRACE study (first 160 participants) and from 1,254 subjects provided by 6 global collaborators. Deeply sampled blood TCRbeta repertoires from subjects exposed to, actively infected with, or recovered from COVID-19 were included in the dataset. The prospective study material was composed of cDNA or gDNA derived from T cells, B-cell-depleted T cells, or PBMCs. Where available, HLA class I and class II types were obtained from metadata supplied by the sample provider rather than from assay-based typing. Overall study outcomes, separate from this receptor: The amount of clinical and demographic metadata varied by source and participant and was provided uncurated.

The germline V gene gives CDR1 as SGHRS and CDR2 as YFSETQ. V drops 0 bases and J drops 7 bases, leaving 16 bases in between. The CDR3 holds 15 amino acids from the cysteine to the phenylalanine. The kept DNA is CDR3 alone, 45 bases in frame from the first base. Whole blood was collected in K2EDTA tubes by collaborating institutions according to the institutions' own protocols. For TCRbeta analysis, collaborators shipped samples in one of three forms: frozen whole blood, isolated PBMCs, or DNA extracted from either of those sample types. In regard to this clone: Its antigen specificity is not known. No quality values exist for individual bases; no much larger clone is one base distant.

TCRbeta CDR3 regions were amplified from genomic DNA by means of the immunoSEQ Assay, a bias-controlled multiplex PCR. The study's own analysis went as follows. Nucleated cell counts per sample were estimated from amplification of reference gene primers within the assay. To quantify the absolute abundance of each unique TCRbeta CDR3 rearrangement, sequence reads were collapsed and filtered. For each sample, productive Simpson clonality was calculated by taking the square root of Simpson's diversity index across productive rearrangements. As stored in TCRdb, this immuneACCESS dataset retains in-frame rearrangements with V and J assigned. A fraction of the clones does not appear; measured against another copy, unresolved V genes explain less than half of the discrepancy, and the remainder lacks a known reason. V and J calls plus clone size are reproduced from that table; the DNA served to infer D and trimming. In this sample the table shows some 96,000 clones, 90% of which occur a single time. The top ten clones comprise 1.7% of the sample.

What was sequenced was peripheral blood. The clonotype originates from a man in his sixties with acute or convalescent COVID-19. The chain uses TRBV5-1 and TRBJ1-2; the D region possibly corresponds to TRBD1 (5 bases align). The DNA sequence follows: TGCGCCAGCAGCTTGGCGGCAGGGTTCGCTGGTGGCTACACCTTC. This encodes CASSLAAGFAGGYTF.